These T cell receptor beta chains were read from a single sample in a study of CD8 T cells in Susac syndrome. Each CDR3 protein gets one entry after TCRdb re-called the immunoSEQ multiplex PCR reads with MiXCR. The sample lists roughly 200,000 distinct CDR3 sequences, about 91% seen once, with about 0.1% in the top ten. The sequenced sample was CD4+ T cells from PBMCs. These receptor sequences come from a human donor with Susac syndrome. The CDR3 runs from the conserved cysteine through the conserved F or W. A D gene is named only where the DNA matches it firmly. Where a row states a size, it is once, few, many or the class of an expanded clone; other rows omit it.

d_gene: TRBD2; v_gene: TRBV5-1; abundance: NA; j_gene: TRBJ2-5; CDR3aa: CASSLEAIAGGETQYF; CDR3nt: TGCGCCAGCAGCTTGGAGGCGATAGCGGGAGGGGAGACCCAGTACTTC
d_gene: TRBD1; v_gene: TRBV19; abundance: NA; j_gene: TRBJ1-5; CDR3aa: CASSIGTGVNQPQHF; CDR3nt: TGTGCCAGTAGTATAGGGACAGGAGTCAATCAGCCCCAGCATTTT
d_gene: TRBD1; v_gene: TRBV18; abundance: few; j_gene: TRBJ2-3; CDR3aa: CASSPGQGLVQYF; CDR3nt: TGTGCCAGCTCACCGGGACAGGGGTTGGTGCAGTATTTT
d_gene: TRBD1; v_gene: TRBV23-1; abundance: NA; j_gene: TRBJ2-1; CDR3aa: CASRGDRAYNEQFF; CDR3nt: TGCGCCAGCAGGGGCGACAGGGCCTACAATGAGCAGTTCTTC
d_gene: NA; v_gene: TRBV5-6; abundance: NA; j_gene: TRBJ1-6; CDR3aa: CASLIGGTGSPLHF; CDR3nt: TGTGCCAGCTTGATAGGGGGTACTGGCTCACCCCTCCACTTT
d_gene: TRBD1; v_gene: TRBV7-2; abundance: NA; j_gene: TRBJ1-5; CDR3aa: CASSFEDRDNQPQHF; CDR3nt: TGTGCCAGCAGCTTTGAGGACAGGGACAATCAGCCCCAGCATTTT
d_gene: NA; v_gene: TRBV6-4; abundance: NA; j_gene: TRBJ2-3; CDR3aa: CASSTTTNTDTQYF; CDR3nt: TGTGCCAGCAGTACTACGACTAACACAGATACGCAGTATTTT
d_gene: NA; v_gene: TRBV5-1; abundance: NA; j_gene: TRBJ2-3; CDR3aa: CASSLAGEDTQYF; CDR3nt: TGCGCCAGCAGCTTGGCAGGGGAAGATACGCAGTATTTT
d_gene: TRBD2; v_gene: TRBV5-6; abundance: NA; j_gene: TRBJ2-3; CDR3aa: CASRIRWGGVTDTQYF; CDR3nt: TGTGCCAGCAGGATTCGGTGGGGGGGAGTCACAGATACGCAGTATTTT
d_gene: TRBD2; v_gene: TRBV5-4; abundance: NA; j_gene: TRBJ2-3; CDR3aa: CASSLAYEAGGRLGDTQYF; CDR3nt: TGTGCCAGCAGCTTGGCCTATGAAGCGGGGGGGCGATTAGGAGATACGCAGTATTTT
d_gene: TRBD2; v_gene: TRBV29-1; abundance: NA; j_gene: TRBJ2-1; CDR3aa: CSVLGTSGRPSSYNEQFF; CDR3nt: TGCAGCGTGCTTGGGACTAGCGGGAGACCCAGCTCCTACAATGAGCAGTTCTTC
d_gene: NA; v_gene: TRBV5-5; abundance: NA; j_gene: TRBJ2-1; CDR3aa: CASSLVEDEQFF; CDR3nt: TGTGCCAGCAGCTTGGTTGAGGATGAGCAGTTCTTC
d_gene: NA; v_gene: TRBV6-4; abundance: NA; j_gene: TRBJ2-2; CDR3aa: CASSIVHREELFF; CDR3nt: TGTGCCAGCAGTATTGTACATCGTGAGGAGCTGTTTTTT
d_gene: NA; v_gene: TRBV5-1; abundance: once; j_gene: TRBJ2-5; CDR3aa: CASSLDTQETQYF; CDR3nt: TGCGCCAGCAGCTTGGACACCCAAGAGACCCAGTACTTC
d_gene: TRBD2; v_gene: TRBV5-4; abundance: once; j_gene: TRBJ2-7; CDR3aa: CASSGEREGKQYF; CDR3nt: TGTGCCAGCAGCGGGGAGCGGGAGGGCAAGCAGTACTTC
d_gene: NA; v_gene: TRBV18; abundance: once; j_gene: TRBJ2-7; CDR3aa: CASSRRSREQYF; CDR3nt: TGTGCCAGCTCACGACGGTCTCGGGAGCAGTACTTC
d_gene: TRBD2; v_gene: TRBV4-1; abundance: NA; j_gene: TRBJ2-2; CDR3aa: CASSQDWTSGRGGNTGELFF; CDR3nt: TGCGCCAGCAGCCAAGATTGGACTAGCGGGAGAGGTGGGAACACCGGGGAGCTGTTTTTT
d_gene: TRBD2; v_gene: TRBV4-1; abundance: NA; j_gene: TRBJ2-1; CDR3aa: CASSHQSGRASVEQFF; CDR3nt: TGCGCCAGCAGCCACCAAAGCGGGAGGGCCTCCGTCGAGCAGTTCTTC
d_gene: NA; v_gene: TRBV19; abundance: NA; j_gene: TRBJ2-1; CDR3aa: CASSADRATYNEQFF; CDR3nt: TGTGCCAGTAGTGCGGATCGGGCAACCTACAATGAGCAGTTCTTC
d_gene: TRBD1; v_gene: TRBV29-1; abundance: NA; j_gene: TRBJ1-2; CDR3aa: CSAPFGQESYGYTF; CDR3nt: TGCAGCGCCCCTTTCGGACAGGAGTCCTATGGCTACACCTTC
d_gene: NA; v_gene: TRBV4-1; abundance: NA; j_gene: TRBJ2-5; CDR3aa: CASSPPGAETQYF; CDR3nt: TGCGCCAGCAGCCCCCCAGGGGCAGAGACCCAGTACTTC
d_gene: NA; v_gene: TRBV3-1; abundance: once; j_gene: TRBJ1-2; CDR3aa: CASSPMNNYGYTF; CDR3nt: TGTGCCAGCAGCCCCATGAACAACTATGGCTACACCTTC